The clone carrying this T cell receptor beta chain was seen many times. Its antigen is as yet unknown. This entry belongs to a study of neurological immune-mediated disorders. Whole-study findings and limits: There were no CDR3 amino acid sequences shared by expanded clones across subjects, a result suggesting private repertoires in all groups.

Germline CDR1 SGHDT, CDR2 YYEEEE. The CDR3 has 14 residues. V was trimmed by 0 bases and J by 1 base, leaving 7 bases between them. Blood bank volunteers in Maryland, USA, served as healthy controls. Unsorted libraries were generated from 2 million PBMCs. These cells had been stored in RNAlater at -80 C. Each TCR transcript was tagged with a 10-nucleotide random UMI during 5'RACE. TCRdb recomputed calls from the 5' RACE reads with MiXCR, one row per CDR3 protein. The data show fewer than 30,000 distinct CDR3 sequences, over 5% seen once. The chain recombines TRBV5-6 with TRBJ1-1, with D perhaps TRBD1 (5 bases). Sequencing was carried out using PBMCs. This TCR came from a woman between 40 and 50 years old in good health. Here the CDR3 DNA reads TGTGCCAGCAGCTTGGCAGGACAGAACACTGAAGCTTTCTTT. Translation gives CASSLAGQNTEAFF.